This TCR beta chain was observed in a study of cytomegalovirus exposure and HLA in healthy donors. Study overall: Previous work identified some 120 million unique TCR beta sequences from around 170 million T cells.

The CDR3 length is 14 residues. The ends lost 5 bases at V and 0 bases at J; junction bases unmatched: 3. Germline values: CDR1 SGHTA, CDR2 FQGNSA. PCR amplification relied on 60 Vbeta primers (plus 13 Jbeta primers). Profiling relied on immunoSEQ multiplex PCR, and the TCRdb table lists in-frame clones only, not all of them. The sample has around 64,000 clones; the top ten hold 2.4%. What was sequenced was PBMCs. The receptor comes from a female donor in good health and CMV-seropositive. The rearrangement joins TRBV7-2 to TRBJ1-1; TRBD1 agrees at 7 bases. CDR3: CASSPTGLNTEAFF. The CDR3, as DNA: TGTGCCAGCAGCCCGACAGGGTTGAACACTGAAGCTTTCTTT.